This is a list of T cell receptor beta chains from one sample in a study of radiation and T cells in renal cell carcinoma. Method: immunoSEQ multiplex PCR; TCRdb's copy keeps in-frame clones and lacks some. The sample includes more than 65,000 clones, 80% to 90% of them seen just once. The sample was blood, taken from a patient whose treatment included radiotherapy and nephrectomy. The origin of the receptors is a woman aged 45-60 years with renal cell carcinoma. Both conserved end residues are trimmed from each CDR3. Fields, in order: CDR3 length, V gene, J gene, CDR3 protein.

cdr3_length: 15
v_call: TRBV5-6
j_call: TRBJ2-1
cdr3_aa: ASSLYVGRSSYNEQF

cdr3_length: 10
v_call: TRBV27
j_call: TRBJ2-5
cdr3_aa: ASSSPGETQY

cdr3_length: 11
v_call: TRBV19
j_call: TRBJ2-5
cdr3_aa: ASKASGTETQY

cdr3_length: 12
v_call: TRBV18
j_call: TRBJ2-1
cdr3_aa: ASYRGGGLNEQF

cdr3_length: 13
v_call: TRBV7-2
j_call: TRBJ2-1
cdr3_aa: ASSLSGGAYNEQF

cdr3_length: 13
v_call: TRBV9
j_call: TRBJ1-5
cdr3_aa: ASSVGWVSNQPQH

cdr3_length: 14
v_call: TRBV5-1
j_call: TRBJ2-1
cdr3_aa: ASSLTSGRGSGEQF

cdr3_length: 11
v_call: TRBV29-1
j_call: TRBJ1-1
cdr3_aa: SIPGQGGTEAF

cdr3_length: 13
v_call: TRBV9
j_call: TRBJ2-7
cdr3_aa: ASSVDLDPLYEQY

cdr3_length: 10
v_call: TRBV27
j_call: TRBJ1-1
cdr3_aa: ASGGGWTEAF

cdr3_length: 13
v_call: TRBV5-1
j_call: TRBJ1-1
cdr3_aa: ASSLSGIGNTEAF

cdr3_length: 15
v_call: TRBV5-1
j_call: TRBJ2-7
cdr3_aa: ASSLAQTSGGSSEQY

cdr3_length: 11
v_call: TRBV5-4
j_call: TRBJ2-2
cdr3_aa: ASSYSWQGELF

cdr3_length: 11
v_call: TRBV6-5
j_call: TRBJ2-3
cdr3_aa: ASRRTNTDTQY

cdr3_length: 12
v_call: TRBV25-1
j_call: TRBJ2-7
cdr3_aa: ASRAREGSYEQY

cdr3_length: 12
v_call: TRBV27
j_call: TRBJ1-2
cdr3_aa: ASSSLPANYGYT

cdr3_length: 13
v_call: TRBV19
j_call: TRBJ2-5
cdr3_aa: ASSIGGSIQETQY

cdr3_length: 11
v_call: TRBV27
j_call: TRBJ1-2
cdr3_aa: ASSLGPHYGYT

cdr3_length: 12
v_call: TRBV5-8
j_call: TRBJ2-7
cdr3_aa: ASSPGDWPYEQY

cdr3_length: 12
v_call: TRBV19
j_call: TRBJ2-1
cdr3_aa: ASSTYRETNEQF

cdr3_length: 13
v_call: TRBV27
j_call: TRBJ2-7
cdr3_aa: ASSKTGTGNYEQY

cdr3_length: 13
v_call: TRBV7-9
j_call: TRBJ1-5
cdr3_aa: ASSLGTLMNQPQH

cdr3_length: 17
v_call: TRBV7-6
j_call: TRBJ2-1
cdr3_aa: ASSFASCGTGRGCAEQF

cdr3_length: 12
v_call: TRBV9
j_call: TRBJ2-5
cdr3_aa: ASSVGGTQETQY

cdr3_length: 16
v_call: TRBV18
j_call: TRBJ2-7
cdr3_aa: ASSPRLTQGDSPYEQY

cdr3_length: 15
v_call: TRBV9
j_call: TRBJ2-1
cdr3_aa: ASSVGGGRASYNEQF

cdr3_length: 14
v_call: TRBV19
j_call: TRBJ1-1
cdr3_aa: ASTLGAGLPRDEAF

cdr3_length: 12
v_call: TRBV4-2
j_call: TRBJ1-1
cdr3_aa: ASSQDVVGFEAF

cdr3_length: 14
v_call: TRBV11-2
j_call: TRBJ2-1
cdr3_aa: ASSLGGLAGYNEQF

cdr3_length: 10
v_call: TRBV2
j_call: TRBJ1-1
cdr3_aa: ASRIQDPKAF

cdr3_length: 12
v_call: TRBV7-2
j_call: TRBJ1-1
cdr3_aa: ASSARGQNTEAF

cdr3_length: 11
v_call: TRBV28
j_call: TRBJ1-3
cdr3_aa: ASSSPPGNTIY

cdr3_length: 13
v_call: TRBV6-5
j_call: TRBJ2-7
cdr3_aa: ASSPTGGGSYEQY

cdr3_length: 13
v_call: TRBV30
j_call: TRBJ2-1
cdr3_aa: AWSTAGGAYNEQF

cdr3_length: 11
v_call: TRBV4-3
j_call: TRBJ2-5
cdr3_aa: ASSPQGTETQY

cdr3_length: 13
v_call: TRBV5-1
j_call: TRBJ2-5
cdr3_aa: ASSVGRGQEETQY

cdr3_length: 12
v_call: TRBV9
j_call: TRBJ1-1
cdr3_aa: ASSVAPHTREAF

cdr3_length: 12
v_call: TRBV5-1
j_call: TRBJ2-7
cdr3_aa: ASSLGSGRYEQY

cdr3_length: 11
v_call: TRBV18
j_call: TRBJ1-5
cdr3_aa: ASSLSDSQPQH

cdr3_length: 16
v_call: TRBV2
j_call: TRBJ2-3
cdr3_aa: ASSEAGSGTGVTDTQY

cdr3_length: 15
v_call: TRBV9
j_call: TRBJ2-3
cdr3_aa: ASSPTWASGRLDTQY

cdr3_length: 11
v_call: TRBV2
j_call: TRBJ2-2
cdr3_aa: ASSGTQDGELF

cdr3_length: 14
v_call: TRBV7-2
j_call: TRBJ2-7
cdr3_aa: ASSGMGHLYSYEQY

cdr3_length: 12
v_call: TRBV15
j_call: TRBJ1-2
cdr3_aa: ATSRERTGAGYT

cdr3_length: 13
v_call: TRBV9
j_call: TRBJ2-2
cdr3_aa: ASSVGSSITGELF

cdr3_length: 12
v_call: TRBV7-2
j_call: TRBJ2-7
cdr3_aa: ASSLSQGLYEQY

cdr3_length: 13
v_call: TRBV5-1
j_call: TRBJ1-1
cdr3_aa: ASSSLAQGNTEAF